This T cell receptor beta chain was captured in a study of blood T cell repertoires in COVID-19. In the study overall: Researchers got acute and convalescent COVID-19 samples from the United States, Italy and Spain.

Clones were read by immunoSEQ multiplex PCR, and TCRdb kept only the in-frame ones, dropping some. The sample lists some 65,000 clones, 70% to 85% occurring once. This clone showed up just a few times. One end of the junction is discordant with germline, which a read error may explain. This CDR3 has 11 amino acids. The germline V gene has CDR1 SNHLY and CDR2 FYNNEI. This TCR came from a woman between 65 and 79 years old with acute or convalescent COVID-19. Material: peripheral blood. The chain recombines TRBV2 with TRBJ1-2; D is uncertain. The DNA of the CDR3 is TGTGCCAGTAGTGGGGAGTTTGGCTACACCTTC. Protein sequence: CASSGEFGYTF.